This TCR beta chain originates from a study of T cell responses to AZD1222 COVID-19 vaccine. Study outcomes and limitations: With dominance at 160-218 and 743-854, vaccine-associated CD4 TCRs spanned spike.

TCRdb's table, derived via immunoSEQ multiplex PCR, lists solely in-frame clones and lacks some. The sample lists 100,000 to 150,000 clones, over 80% occurring once. On this clone: Its antigen is undetermined.

This CDR3 is 15 amino acids long. V shed 5 bases and J 2 bases; nucleotides not matched to a gene: 6. Germline assignment: CDR1 SGHAT and CDR2 FQDESV (reference sequence). Sequenced here: peripheral blood, sampled on day 0 of AZD1222 vaccination. The V gene is TRBV11-1, the J gene TRBJ2-7, with 10 bases fitting TRBD2. This receptor was identified in an adult in good health. For the CDR3, the DNA is TGTGCCAGCAGCCCTACTAGCGGGGAAGCCTACGAGCAGTACTTC. Its translation is CASSPTSGEAYEQYF.